This TCR beta chain was captured in a study of T-cell reconstitution after alpha-beta-depleted transplantation in children. Study-level results: T cells produced anew were the main source of T-cell counts and diversity one year after transplant. Roughly two months post-transplant, alpha-beta T cells reportedly originated from several hundred graft clones that had expanded.

The CDR3 is made up of 17 amino acids. The V and J ends lost 3 bases and 0 bases respectively, with 15 bases between them. Germline CDR1 reads LGHNA; CDR2 reads YNFKEQ. A few counts support this clonotype. Its target is unknown. The authors prepared the TCRbeta library with unique molecular identifiers. TCRdb ran MiXCR on the PCR reads and lists one entry per CDR3 protein. This table holds some 450,000 distinct CDR3 sequences, around 46% found once. The specimen comprised PBMCs, sampled before TCRalphabeta/CD19-depleted stem cell transplant. The TCR originated in a girl aged 2 to 10 with aplastic anemia, due to receive a stem cell transplant. This rearrangement joins TRBV4-2 to TRBJ1-3; D is undetermined. CDR3 loop: CASSHGGGRTSGNTIYF. The CDR3 region has the DNA TGTGCCAGCAGCCATGGCGGAGGACGAACCTCTGGAAACACCATATATTTT.